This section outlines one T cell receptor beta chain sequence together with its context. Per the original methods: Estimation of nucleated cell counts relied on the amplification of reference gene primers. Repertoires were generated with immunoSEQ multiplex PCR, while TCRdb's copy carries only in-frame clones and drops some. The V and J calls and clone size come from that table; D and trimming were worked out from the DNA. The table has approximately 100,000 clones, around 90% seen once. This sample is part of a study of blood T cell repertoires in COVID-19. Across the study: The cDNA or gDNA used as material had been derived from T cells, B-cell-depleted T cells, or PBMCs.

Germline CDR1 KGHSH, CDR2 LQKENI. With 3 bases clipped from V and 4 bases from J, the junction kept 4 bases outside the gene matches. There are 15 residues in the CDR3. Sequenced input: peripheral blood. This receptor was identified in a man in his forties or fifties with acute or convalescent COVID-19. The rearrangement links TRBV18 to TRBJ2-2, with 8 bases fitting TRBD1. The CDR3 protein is CASSPRGPVTGELFF. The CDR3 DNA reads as TGTGCCAGCTCACCCAGGGGGCCCGTCACCGGGGAGCTGTTTTTT.